This TCR beta chain was documented in a study of T cells in localized non-small cell lung cancer. The assay was immunoSEQ multiplex PCR, and TCRdb's table has in-frame clones only and misses some. This sample yields roughly 34,000 clones, of which 70% to 90% are seen a single time; less than 5.5% belongs to the top ten. Germline CDR1 and CDR2: ENHRY and SYGVKD. V gave up 5 bases and J gave up 5 bases; unmatched junction bases: 3. CDR3 size: 15 residues. General study points: Adjacent lung exhibited a median of about 57 among the 100 most abundant tumor clones. Uninvolved adjacent lung had more T cell clonality than any other tissue, topping tumor.

In regard to this clone: Antigen specificity is unknown.

The clonotype originates from a male donor older than 55 with stage III lung adenocarcinoma. The chain joins TRBV10-3 to TRBJ2-1, with TRBD2 matching 13 bases. The sequencing used peripheral blood, collected before any cancer treatment. CDR3 in amino acids: CAISPGLAGNNEQFF. The CDR3 DNA reads TGTGCCATCAGTCCGGGACTAGCGGGGAACAATGAGCAGTTCTTC.